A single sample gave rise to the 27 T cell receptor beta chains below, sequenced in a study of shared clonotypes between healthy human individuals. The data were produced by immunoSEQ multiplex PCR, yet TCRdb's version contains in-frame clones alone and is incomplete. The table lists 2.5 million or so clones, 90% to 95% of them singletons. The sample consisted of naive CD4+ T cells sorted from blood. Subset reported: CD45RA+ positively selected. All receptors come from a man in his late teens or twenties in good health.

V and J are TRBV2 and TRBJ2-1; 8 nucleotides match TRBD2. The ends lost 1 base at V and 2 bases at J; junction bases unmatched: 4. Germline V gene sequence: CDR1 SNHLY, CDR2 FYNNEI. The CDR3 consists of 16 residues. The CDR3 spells CASSEGLALPYNEQFF. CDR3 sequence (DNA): TGTGCCAGCAGTGAAGGACTAGCGCTTCCCTACAATGAGCAGTTCTTC.

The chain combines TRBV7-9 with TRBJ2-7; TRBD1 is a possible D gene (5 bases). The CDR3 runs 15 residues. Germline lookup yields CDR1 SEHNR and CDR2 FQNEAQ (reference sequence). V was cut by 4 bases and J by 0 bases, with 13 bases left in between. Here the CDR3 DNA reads TGTGCCAGCAGCTATATGCAGGGCCTCTCCTACGAGCAGTACTTC. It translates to CASSYMQGLSYEQYF.

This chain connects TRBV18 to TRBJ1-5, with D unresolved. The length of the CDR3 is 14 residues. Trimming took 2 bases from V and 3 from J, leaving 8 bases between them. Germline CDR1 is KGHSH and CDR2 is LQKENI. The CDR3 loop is CASSPGLTNQPQHF. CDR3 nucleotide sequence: TGTGCCAGCTCACCAGGTCTCACCAATCAGCCCCAGCATTTT.

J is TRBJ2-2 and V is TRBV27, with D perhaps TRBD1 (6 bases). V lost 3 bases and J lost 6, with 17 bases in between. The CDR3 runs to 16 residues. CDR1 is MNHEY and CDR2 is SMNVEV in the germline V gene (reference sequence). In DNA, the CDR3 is TGTGCCAGCAGTTTCTCAGGGGTGATCGTGCCCGGGGAGCTGTTTTTT. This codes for CASSFSGVIVPGELFF.

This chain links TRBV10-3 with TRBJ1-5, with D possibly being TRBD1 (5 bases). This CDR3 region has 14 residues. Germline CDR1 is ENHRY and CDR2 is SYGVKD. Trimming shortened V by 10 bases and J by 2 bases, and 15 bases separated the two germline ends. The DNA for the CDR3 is TGTGCCACCGGGACTTCTGGTGGCAATCAGCCCCAGCATTTT. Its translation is CATGTSGGNQPQHF.

CDR3 protein: CASINLQLLGFLNTEAFF. The CDR3 DNA sequence: TGTGCCAGCATAAACTTACAGCTTCTGGGGTTTCTGAACACTGAAGCTTTCTTT. The J gene is TRBJ1-1, the V gene TRBV25-1; D ambiguous. V dropped 7 bases and J dropped 0 bases, with 24 bases sitting between them. The CDR3 contains 18 residues. From germline, CDR1 is MGHDK and CDR2 SYGVNS.

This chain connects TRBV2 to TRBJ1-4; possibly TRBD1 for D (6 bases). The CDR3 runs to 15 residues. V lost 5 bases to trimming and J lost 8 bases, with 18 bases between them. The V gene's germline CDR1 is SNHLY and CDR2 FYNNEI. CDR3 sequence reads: CASSSPQGPEEKLFF. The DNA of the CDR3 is TGTGCCAGCAGTTCCCCCCAGGGGCCCGAGGAAAAACTGTTTTTT.

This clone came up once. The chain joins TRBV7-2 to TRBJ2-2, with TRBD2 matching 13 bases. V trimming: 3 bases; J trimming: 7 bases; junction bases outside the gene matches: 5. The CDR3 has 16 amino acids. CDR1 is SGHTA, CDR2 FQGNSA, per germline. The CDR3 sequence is CASSFGLAGADGELFF. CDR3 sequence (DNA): TGTGCCAGCAGCTTTGGACTAGCGGGAGCGGACGGGGAGCTGTTTTTT.

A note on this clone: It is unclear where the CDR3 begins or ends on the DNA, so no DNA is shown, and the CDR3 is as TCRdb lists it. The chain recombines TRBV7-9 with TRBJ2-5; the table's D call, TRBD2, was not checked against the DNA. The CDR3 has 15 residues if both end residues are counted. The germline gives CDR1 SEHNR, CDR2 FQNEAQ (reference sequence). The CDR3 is CASSSSGLPPYEQYF.

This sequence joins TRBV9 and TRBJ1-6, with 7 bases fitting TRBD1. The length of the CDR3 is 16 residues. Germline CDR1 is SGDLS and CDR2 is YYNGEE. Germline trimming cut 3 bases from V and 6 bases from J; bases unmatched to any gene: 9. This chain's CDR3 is CASSGEGQNFNSPLHF. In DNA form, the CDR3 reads TGTGCCAGCAGCGGGGAGGGACAGAATTTTAATTCACCCCTCCACTTT.

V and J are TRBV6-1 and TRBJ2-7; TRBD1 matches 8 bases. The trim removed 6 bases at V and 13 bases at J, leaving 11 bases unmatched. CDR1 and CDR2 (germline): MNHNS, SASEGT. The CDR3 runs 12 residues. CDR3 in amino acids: CASRTWDRRLYF. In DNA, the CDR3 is TGTGCCAGCAGAACCTGGGACAGGCGACTTTACTTC.

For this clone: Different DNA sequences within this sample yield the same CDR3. In DNA form, the CDR3 reads TGCGCCAGCAGCTTGGCACAGGGGGTAGATACGCAGTATTTT. The encoded protein is CASSLAQGVDTQYF. V is TRBV5-1 and J is TRBJ2-3; 8 bases are shared with TRBD1. Germline CDR1 reads SGHRS; CDR2 reads YFSETQ. V shed 0 bases, J shed 5 bases, and the junction held 2 bases outside the gene matches. This CDR3 region has 14 residues. Full variable domain (rest looked up from reference TRBV5-1 and TRBJ2-3): KAGVTQTPRYLIKTRGQQVTLSCSPISGHRSVSWYQQTPGQGLQFLFEYFSETQRNKGNFPGRFSGRQFSNSRSEMNVSTLELGDSALYLCASSLAQGVDTQYFGPGTRLTVL.

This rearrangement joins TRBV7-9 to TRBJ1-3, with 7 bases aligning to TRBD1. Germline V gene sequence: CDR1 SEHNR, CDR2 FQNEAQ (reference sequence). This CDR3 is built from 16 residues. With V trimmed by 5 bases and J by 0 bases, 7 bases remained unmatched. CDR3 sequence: CASSPRGQSSGNTIYF. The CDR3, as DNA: TGTGCCAGCAGCCCTAGGGGACAGTCCTCTGGAAACACCATATATTTT.

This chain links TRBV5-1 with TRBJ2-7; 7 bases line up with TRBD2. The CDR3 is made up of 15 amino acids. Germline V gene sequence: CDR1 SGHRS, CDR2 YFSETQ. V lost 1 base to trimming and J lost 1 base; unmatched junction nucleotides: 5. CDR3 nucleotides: TGCGCCAGCAGCTTGTGGGAGGGGTCGTCCTACGAGCAGTACTTC. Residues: CASSLWEGSSYEQYF.

The CDR3 sequence is CASDRTGFEQYF. The CDR3 DNA reads as TGTGCCAGCGATAGGACAGGGTTCGAGCAGTACTTC. The chain couples TRBV2 to TRBJ2-7, with TRBD1 matching over 8 bases. Germline-derived CDR1 and CDR2 are SNHLY and FYNNEI. The ends lost 8 bases at V and 6 bases at J; junction bases unmatched: 6. The length of the CDR3 is 12 residues. Complete variable domain (other parts from reference TRBV2 and TRBJ2-7): EPEVTQTPSHQVTQMGQEVILRCVPISNHLYFYWYRQILGQKVEFLVSFYNNEISEKSEIFDDQFSVERPDGSNFTLKIRSTKLEDSAMYFCASDRTGFEQYFGPGTRLTVT.

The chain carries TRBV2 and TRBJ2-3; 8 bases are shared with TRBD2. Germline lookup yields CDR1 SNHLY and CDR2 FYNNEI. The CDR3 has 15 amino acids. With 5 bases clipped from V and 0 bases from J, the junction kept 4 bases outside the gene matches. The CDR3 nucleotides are TGTGCCAGCAGTCTGAGCGGGAGTAGCACAGATACGCAGTATTTT. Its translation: CASSLSGSSTDTQYF.

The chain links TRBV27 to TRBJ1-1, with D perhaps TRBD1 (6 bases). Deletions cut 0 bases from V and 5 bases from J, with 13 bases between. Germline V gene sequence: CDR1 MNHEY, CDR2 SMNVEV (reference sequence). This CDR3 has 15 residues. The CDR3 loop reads CASSLSSTGSTEAFF. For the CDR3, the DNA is TGTGCCAGCAGTTTATCGAGTACAGGGTCTACTGAAGCTTTCTTT.

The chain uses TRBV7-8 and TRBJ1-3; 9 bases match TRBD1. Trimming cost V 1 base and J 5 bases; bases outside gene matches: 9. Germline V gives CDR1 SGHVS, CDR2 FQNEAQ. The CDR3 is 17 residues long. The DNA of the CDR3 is TGTGCCAGCAGCTTAGTTGGAGGGACAGGGATTCGAAACACCATATATTTT. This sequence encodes CASSLVGGTGIRNTIYF.

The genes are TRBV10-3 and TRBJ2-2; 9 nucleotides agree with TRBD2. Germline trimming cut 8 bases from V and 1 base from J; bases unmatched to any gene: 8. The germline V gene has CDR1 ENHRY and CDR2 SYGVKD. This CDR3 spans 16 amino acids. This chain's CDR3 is CAIRPASGENTGELFF. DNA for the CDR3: TGTGCCATCCGTCCAGCTAGCGGGGAGAACACCGGGGAGCTGTTTTTT.

The CDR3 region is CSAPGWETQYF. As DNA, the CDR3 is TGCAGTGCCCCTGGATGGGAGACCCAGTACTTC. The chain combines TRBV20-1 with TRBJ2-5; D gene unclear. The CDR3 loop spans 11 amino acids. V dropped 6 bases and J dropped 5 bases, with 10 bases sitting between them. The germline CDR1 and CDR2 sequences are DFQATT and SNEGSKA (reference sequence).

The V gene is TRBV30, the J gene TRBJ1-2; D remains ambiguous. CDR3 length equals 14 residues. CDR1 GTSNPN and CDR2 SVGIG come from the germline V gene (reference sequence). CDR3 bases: TGTGCACTGGGTGGGCCAACGGAGGACTATGGCTACACCTTC. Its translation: CALGGPTEDYGYTF. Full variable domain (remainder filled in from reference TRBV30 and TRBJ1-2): SQTIHQWPATLVQPVGSPLSLECTVEGTSNPNLYWYRQAAGRGLQLLFYSVGIGQISSEVPQNLSASRPQDRQFILSSKKLLLSDSGFYLCALGGPTEDYGYTFGSGTRLTVV.

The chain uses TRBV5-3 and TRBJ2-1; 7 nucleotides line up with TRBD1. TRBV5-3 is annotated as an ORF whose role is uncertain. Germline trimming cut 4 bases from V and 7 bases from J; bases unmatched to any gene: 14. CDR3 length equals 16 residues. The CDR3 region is CARSKPTGLTWNEQFF. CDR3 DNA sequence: TGTGCCAGAAGCAAGCCGACAGGGTTAACGTGGAATGAGCAGTTCTTC.

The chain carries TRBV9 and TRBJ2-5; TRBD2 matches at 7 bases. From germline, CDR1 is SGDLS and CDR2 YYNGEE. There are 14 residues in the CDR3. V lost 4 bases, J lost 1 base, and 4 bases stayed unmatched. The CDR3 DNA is TGTGCCAGCAGCTTGGGACTAACCCAAGAGACCCAGTACTTC. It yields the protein CASSLGLTQETQYF.

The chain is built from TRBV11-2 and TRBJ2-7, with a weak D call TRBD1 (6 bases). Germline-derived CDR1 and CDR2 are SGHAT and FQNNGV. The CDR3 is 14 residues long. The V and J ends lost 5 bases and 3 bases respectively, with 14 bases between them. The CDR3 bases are TGTGCCAGCAGCCCGACATGGGGGCGCTACGAGCAGTACTTC. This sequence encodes CASSPTWGRYEQYF.

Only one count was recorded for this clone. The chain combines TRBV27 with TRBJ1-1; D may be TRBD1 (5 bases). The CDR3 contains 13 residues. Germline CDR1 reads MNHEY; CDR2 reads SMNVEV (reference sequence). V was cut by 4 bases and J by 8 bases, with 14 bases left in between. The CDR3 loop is CASSSSRGLEAFF. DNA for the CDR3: TGTGCCAGCAGTTCCTCTAGGGGCCTGGAAGCTTTCTTT.

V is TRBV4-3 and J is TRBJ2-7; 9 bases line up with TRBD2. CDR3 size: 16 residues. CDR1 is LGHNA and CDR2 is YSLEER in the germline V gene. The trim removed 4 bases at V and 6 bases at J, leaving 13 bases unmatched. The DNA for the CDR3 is TGCGCCAGCAGCCCCACCCCAGGGACTAGCAACAGCGAGCAGTACTTC. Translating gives CASSPTPGTSNSEQYF.

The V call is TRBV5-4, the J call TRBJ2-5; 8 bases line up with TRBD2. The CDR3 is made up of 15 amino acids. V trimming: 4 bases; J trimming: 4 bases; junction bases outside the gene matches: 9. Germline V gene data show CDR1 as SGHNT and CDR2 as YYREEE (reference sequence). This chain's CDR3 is CASSLLSGGPETQYF. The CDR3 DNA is TGTGCCAGCAGCCTCCTTTCGGGGGGGCCAGAGACCCAGTACTTC.